A selection of T cell receptor beta chains follows, all from one sample in a study of blood T cell repertoires in COVID-19. The protocol was immunoSEQ multiplex PCR, while the TCRdb copy is restricted to in-frame clones and leaves out a portion. Of around 470,000 clones in the sample, 89% were seen once. The sample was peripheral blood. The origin of the receptors is a young man with COVID-19, enrolled during active disease. CDR3s include the opening cysteine and the closing phenylalanine or tryptophan. A D gene is named only where the DNA matches it firmly. Size values are once, few and many counts, or a class for expanded clones, and some rows have none.

>TRBJ2-7|TRBD2|15|TRBV10-1|NA
CASIRLTSGRAGGYF
TGCGCCAGCATCAGATTAACTAGCGGGAGGGCCGGGGGGTACTTC
>TRBJ2-2|NA|13|TRBV5-1|NA
CASSLPGPGELFF
TGCGCCAGCAGCTTGCCAGGCCCCGGGGAGCTGTTTTTT
>TRBJ2-1|TRBD1|16|TRBV15|once
CATSREGTGGQDEQFF
TGTGCCACCAGCAGAGAGGGGACAGGGGGGCAGGATGAGCAGTTCTTC
>TRBJ1-6|TRBD1|15|TRBV15|NA
CATSRARGPNSPLHF
TGTGCCACCAGCAGAGCCAGGGGGCCCAATTCACCCCTCCACTTT
>TRBJ1-5|TRBD1|20|TRBV27|NA
CASSSTRQGIRPHSNQPQHF
TGTGCCAGCAGTTCAACCCGACAGGGAATCCGCCCGCATAGCAATCAGCCCCAGCATTTT
>TRBJ1-2|NA|16|TRBV11-2|NA
CASSLANRDGNGGYTF
TGTGCCAGCAGCTTAGCAAACAGGGACGGAAACGGAGGCTACACCTTC
>TRBJ2-7|NA|16|TRBV5-1|NA
CASSLGGGVNSYEQYF
TGCGCCAGCAGCTTGGGCGGGGGCGTTAATTCCTACGAGCAGTACTTC
>TRBJ1-1|NA|15|TRBV6-5|NA
CASSYFRERSTEAFF
TGTGCCAGCAGTTACTTCCGGGAAAGGAGCACTGAAGCTTTCTTT
>TRBJ2-1|NA|17|TRBV13|NA
CASSSRPIAVSGNEQFF
TGTGCCAGCAGCTCCCGCCCTATAGCGGTGTCGGGCAATGAGCAGTTCTTC
>TRBJ2-1|TRBD1|16|TRBV28|NA
CASSLYRGGSYNEQFF
TGTGCCAGCAGTCTATACAGGGGTGGTTCCTACAATGAGCAGTTCTTC
>TRBJ2-2|NA|15|TRBV5-6|NA
CASSSWNSLTGELFF
TGTGCCAGCAGTTCCTGGAACAGCCTTACCGGGGAGCTGTTTTTT
>TRBJ2-1|TRBD2|16|TRBV5-1|NA
CASSRKTSGSYNEQFF
TGCGCCAGCAGCCGTAAAACTAGCGGGTCCTACAATGAGCAGTTCTTC
>TRBJ2-1|NA|16|TRBV18|once
CASSPPMTASYNEQFF
TGTGCCAGCTCACCACCGATGACAGCTTCCTACAATGAGCAGTTCTTC
>TRBJ2-5|NA|17|TRBV7-9|NA
CASSLSQGGSTKETQYF
TGTGCCAGCAGCTTATCCCAGGGAGGTAGTACCAAAGAGACCCAGTACTTC
>TRBJ2-3|TRBD2|15|TRBV24-1|once
CATSPLRGAGDTQYF
TGTGCCACCAGCCCTTTGCGGGGGGCAGGGGATACGCAGTATTTT
>TRBJ1-6|TRBD1|16|TRBV2|NA
CASSRSVTGSNSPLHF
TGTGCCAGCAGCCGCTCCGTGACAGGGAGTAATTCACCCCTCCACTTT
>TRBJ2-3|NA|11|TRBV20-1|NA
CSARAVDTQYF
TGCAGTGCTAGAGCCGTTGATACGCAGTATTTT
>TRBJ2-3|NA|12|TRBV19|NA
CASSTGTDTQYF
TGTGCCAGTAGTACGGGCACAGATACGCAGTATTTT
>TRBJ2-1|TRBD2|15|TRBV6-5|NA
CASSPRTSAYNEQFF
TGTGCCAGCAGTCCCCGGACTAGCGCGTACAATGAGCAGTTCTTC
>TRBJ2-3|NA|14|TRBV25-1|NA
CASRETGSTDTQYF
TGTGCCAGCAGGGAGACAGGAAGCACAGATACGCAGTATTTT
>TRBJ1-4|NA|12|TRBV19|few
CASSYTGKKLFF
TGTGCCAGTAGCTACACAGGGAAAAAACTGTTTTTT
>TRBJ2-7|TRBD2|12|TRBV12-5|NA
CASGGATREQYF
TGTGCCTCGGGGGGGGCCACGCGGGAGCAGTACTTC
>TRBJ1-4|TRBD1|14|TRBV5-1|NA
CASSYDRDNEKLFF
TGCGCCAGCAGCTACGACAGGGATAATGAAAAACTGTTTTTT
>TRBJ2-1|NA|16|TRBV4-1|NA
CASSQDSTVGYNEQFF
TGCGCCAGCAGCCAAGATAGCACTGTGGGCTACAATGAGCAGTTCTTC
>TRBJ2-5|TRBD1|12|TRBV30|NA
CAWGQGQETQYF
TGTGCCTGGGGACAGGGACAAGAGACCCAGTACTTC
>TRBJ1-4|TRBD1|13|TRBV6-5|NA
CASGGQGVVKLFF
TGTGCCAGCGGGGGCCAGGGGGTTGTAAAACTGTTTTTT
>TRBJ2-2|NA|15|TRBV24-1|NA
CATSDATGGTGELFF
TGTGCCACCAGTGATGCGACAGGAGGCACCGGGGAGCTGTTTTTT
>TRBJ2-3|TRBD1|17|TRBV11-2|NA
CASSPLDRGGNTDTQYF
TGTGCCAGCAGCCCATTGGACAGGGGGGGAAACACAGATACGCAGTATTTT
>TRBJ2-1|TRBD2|15|TRBV5-5|NA
CASSLGGSGGYEQFF
TGTGCCAGCAGCTTGGGTGGTAGCGGGGGGTATGAGCAGTTCTTC
>TRBJ1-2|NA|13|TRBV12-3/TRBV12-4|NA
CASSYRRDYGYTF
TGTGCCAGCAGTTACCGACGGGACTATGGCTACACCTTC
>TRBJ2-3|TRBD2|16|TRBV4-1|NA
CASSQPLAGGPRGQYF
TGCGCCAGCAGCCAACCTCTAGCGGGAGGGCCACGAGGGCAGTATTTT
>TRBJ2-7|NA|13|TRBV12-3/TRBV12-4|NA
CASRTGQSYEQYF
TGTGCCAGCAGAACCGGACAGTCCTACGAGCAGTACTTC
>TRBJ2-7|TRBD1|13|TRBV30|NA
CAWSSGQGMEQYF
TGTGCCTGGAGTTCTGGACAGGGAATGGAGCAGTACTTC
>TRBJ1-2|TRBD1|14|TRBV2|NA
CASSLDRGRYGYTF
TGTGCCAGCAGCTTGGACAGGGGGAGGTATGGCTACACCTTC
>TRBJ2-5|NA|16|TRBV7-2|NA
CASRPRAEGGKETQYF
TGTGCCAGCAGACCCCGCGCCGAGGGGGGGAAAGAGACCCAGTACTTC
>TRBJ2-5|TRBD1|14|TRBV24-1|NA
CATSDKGARETQYF
TGTGCCACCAGTGATAAGGGGGCACGGGAGACCCAGTACTTC
>TRBJ1-1|TRBD1|12|TRBV6-5|NA
CASRTGVTEAFF
TGTGCCAGCAGAACAGGGGTCACTGAAGCTTTCTTT
>TRBJ2-2|NA|12|TRBV4-1|NA
CASSQVDGELFF
TGCGCCAGCAGCCAAGTAGACGGGGAGCTGTTTTTT
>TRBJ2-1|TRBD2|16|TRBV2|NA
CASSEGVAGDYNEQFF
TGTGCCAGCAGTGAAGGGGTAGCGGGAGACTACAATGAGCAGTTCTTC
>TRBJ2-7|TRBD1|14|TRBV6-5|few
CASSQGQDEYEQYF
TGTGCCAGCAGTCAGGGACAGGATGAGTACGAGCAGTACTTC
>TRBJ2-7|NA|12|TRBV21-1|once
CASRTGSYEQYF
TGTGCCAGCAGGACAGGCTCCTACGAGCAGTACTTC